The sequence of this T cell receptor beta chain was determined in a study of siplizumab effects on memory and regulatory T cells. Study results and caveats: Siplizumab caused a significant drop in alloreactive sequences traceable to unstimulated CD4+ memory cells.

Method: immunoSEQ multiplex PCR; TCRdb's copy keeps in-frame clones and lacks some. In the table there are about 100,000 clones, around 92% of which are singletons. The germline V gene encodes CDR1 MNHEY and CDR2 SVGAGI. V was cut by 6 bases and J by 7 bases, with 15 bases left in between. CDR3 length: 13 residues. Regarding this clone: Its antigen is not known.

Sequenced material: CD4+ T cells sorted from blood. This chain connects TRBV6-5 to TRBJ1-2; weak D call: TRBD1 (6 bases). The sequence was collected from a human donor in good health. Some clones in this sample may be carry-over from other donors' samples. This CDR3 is CASRLSGVGGYTF. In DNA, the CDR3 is TGTGCCAGCAGGCTATCAGGGGTTGGTGGCTACACCTTC.